This T cell receptor (beta chain) was recovered during a study of T-cell memory formation after mild COVID-19 (dated by TCRdb to about 2021). Broadly, across the study: TCR sequence clusters from the two donors were found to be largely donor specific. T-cell clones expanding and contracting after mild COVID-19 in a couple of donors were tracked by longitudinal TCRalpha and TCRbeta repertoire sequencing. The cohort was made up of two young adult volunteers, one female and one male, who were previously healthy. What the research found in general, with its limitations: Clones that contracted from day 15 to 85 showed balanced CD4/CD8 phenotypes, whereas a second wave of clones that expanded from day 15 to 37 leaned towards CD4+. SARS-CoV-2 specificity of the second-wave clones peaking on day 37 was not confirmed. Contracting CD4+ clones appeared mostly in the CM and EM memory subsets, whereas CD8+ clones were enriched in EMRA. The study covered only a couple of mild cases, and larger cohorts including severe cases with pre-infection samples were considered necessary. Some responding clones were detected in pre-infection memory, which suggested that pre-existing cross-reactive memory T cells had joined the SARS-CoV-2 response.

V has 4 bases trimmed and J has 5 bases trimmed; junction bases matching no gene number 5. CDR3 length: 15 amino acids, cysteine to phenylalanine. The entry retains the CDR3 DNA only, 45 bases that are in frame from base 1. Based on the germline V gene, the CDR1 and CDR2 sequences are SGHDN and FVKESK. This clonotype has a handful of counts. Its recognized antigen is unknown. No clone much larger than this one lies a single base away; base qualities are absent. The sequencer listed for this sample is Illumina NovaSeq 6000. TCRalpha and TCRbeta cDNA libraries were constructed by 5'RACE with constant-segment primers, with sample barcodes and unique molecular identifiers being introduced. RNA was extracted from every sample with Trizol reagent. Library amplification was performed in two PCR steps, and a second sample barcode and Illumina TruSeq adapters were introduced in the second step. Sequencing of the libraries was done on an Illumina NovaSeq, producing 2 x 150 bp paired-end reads. In the source study's methods: Reads were demultiplexed and collapsed into UMI-guided consensus sequences with migec v1.2.7. Using mixcr v2.1.11, UMI consensuses were aligned to TRA and TRB V and J templates and then assembled into clonotypes. Clonotypes were classified as expanded or contracted when called significant by both edgeR and NoisET, with noise models trained on biological replicates. For edgeR calls, a false discovery rate-adjusted p below 0.01 and a log2 fold-change threshold of 1 were applied. PCA with hierarchical clustering of max-normalized trajectories of the 1000 most abundant clonotypes was used as exploratory dynamics analysis. Separately sequenced CD4+ and CD8+ repertoires were used to assign the CD4 or CD8 phenotype of responding clones. TCRdb cleaned the public reads at Q25 with fastp, built clones with MiXCR and kept in-frame beta chains. Rows with a matching CDR3 protein are joined into one entry that keeps the most common DNA and genes. In this record, the V and J calls reflect TCRdb's handling and not the investigators' own analysis. The sample records 65,000 to 95,000 distinct CDR3 sequences, roughly 13% of which are singletons. The ten most abundant clones make up 41% of the sample.

Ficoll-Paque density gradient centrifugation was the method used to isolate PBMCs. The sequenced material came from PBMCs or a T cell subset sorted from them (not recorded which). The source of this sequence is a man between 18 and 35 years old who had mild COVID-19 (a few samples of this study predate the infection). The sample titles of this study are shuffled in the database, so cell type and time point are left out; the donor was told from shared clones. This chain is built from TRBV14 and TRBJ2-5, with 12 junctional bases fitting TRBD2. CDR3 loop: CASSLRLAGVETQYF. The nucleotide sequence is given as TGTGCCAGCAGCCTGCGACTAGCGGGGGTTGAGACCCAGTACTTC.